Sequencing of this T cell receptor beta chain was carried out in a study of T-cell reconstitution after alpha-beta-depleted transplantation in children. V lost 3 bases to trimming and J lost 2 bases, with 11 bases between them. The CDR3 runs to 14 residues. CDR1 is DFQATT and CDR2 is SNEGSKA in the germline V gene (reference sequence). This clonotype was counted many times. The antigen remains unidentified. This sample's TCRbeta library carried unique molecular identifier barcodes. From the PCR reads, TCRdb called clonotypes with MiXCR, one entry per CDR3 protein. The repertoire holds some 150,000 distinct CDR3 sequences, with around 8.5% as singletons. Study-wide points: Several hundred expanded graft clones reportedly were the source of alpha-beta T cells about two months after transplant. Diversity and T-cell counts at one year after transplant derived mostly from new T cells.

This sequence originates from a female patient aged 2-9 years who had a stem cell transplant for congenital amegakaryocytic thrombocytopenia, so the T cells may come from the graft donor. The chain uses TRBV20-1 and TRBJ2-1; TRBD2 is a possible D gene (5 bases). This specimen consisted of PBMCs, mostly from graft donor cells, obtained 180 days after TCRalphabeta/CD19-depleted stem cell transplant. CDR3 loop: CSASWAGTYNEQFF. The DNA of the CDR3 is TGCAGTGCTAGTTGGGCGGGCACCTACAATGAGCAGTTCTTC.